One sample yielded the 18 T cell receptor beta chains listed below, sequenced in a study of cytomegalovirus exposure and HLA in healthy donors. Amplification used 60 Vbeta primers and 13 Jbeta primers. The protocol was immunoSEQ multiplex PCR, while the TCRdb copy is restricted to in-frame clones and leaves out a portion. The sample records approximately 260,000 clones, almost 85% being singletons. The sample comprised PBMCs. The receptors were sampled from a middle-aged woman in good health and CMV-seropositive.

This chain connects TRBV9 to TRBJ2-5; 8 bases align to TRBD2. The CDR3 is 16 residues long. The V segment lost 0 bases and the J segment 4 bases; nucleotides outside the gene matches: 8. CDR1 and CDR2 (germline): SGDLS, YYNGEE. The CDR3, as DNA: TGTGCCAGCAGCGTAGGCGTAGCGGGAATGGGAGAGACCCAGTACTTC. Translating it yields CASSVGVAGMGETQYF.

The V and J genes are TRBV28 and TRBJ2-3; 7 bases fit TRBD1. There are 14 residues in the CDR3. CDR1 and CDR2 (germline): MDHEN, SYDVKM. J gave up 2 bases and V 2 bases, and 1 base lay outside the gene matches. CDR3 region: CASSLDRATDTQYF. CDR3 DNA sequence: TGTGCCAGCAGTTTAGACAGGGCCACAGATACGCAGTATTTT.

The chain has TRBV27 and TRBJ1-3; a possible D gene is TRBD1 (6 bases). Germline values: CDR1 MNHEY, CDR2 SMNVEV (reference sequence). V gave up 4 bases and J gave up 7 bases, with 11 bases separating them. The CDR3 has 13 residues. CDR3 region: CASSSGVGNTIYF. The CDR3 bases are TGTGCCAGCAGTTCAGGGGTTGGGAACACCATATATTTT.

As regards this clone: This CDR3 is also generated by other DNA sequences in the sample. The chain joins TRBV6-1 to TRBJ2-3; D possibly corresponds to TRBD2 (6 bases). The CDR3 length is 17 residues. V was trimmed by 2 bases and J by 1 base, leaving 16 bases between them. Germline V gene lookup returns CDR1 MNHNS and CDR2 SASEGT. CDR3 sequence (DNA): TGTGCCAGCAGTGAAAGAGTAAGGGGACTTGGCACAGATACGCAGTATTTT. It translates to CASSERVRGLGTDTQYF.

In its sample, this clone was seen once. The chain recombines TRBV27 with TRBJ2-1; 7 nucleotides agree with TRBD1. This CDR3 has 13 residues. V shed 2 bases, J shed 8 bases, and the junction held 3 bases outside the gene matches. The germline V gene has CDR1 MNHEY and CDR2 SMNVEV (reference sequence). The CDR3 is CASSLKGADEQFF. CDR3 DNA: TGTGCCAGCAGTTTAAAGGGGGCCGATGAGCAGTTCTTC.

J is TRBJ1-1 and V is TRBV12-5, with D unclear. The V end lost 6 bases, the J end lost 6 bases, and 8 bases lay between the germline ends. Germline V gives CDR1 LGHNT, CDR2 FRNRAP. This CDR3 region has 11 residues. This CDR3 reads CASGSTAEAFF. CDR3 sequence (DNA): TGTGCTAGTGGATCTACCGCTGAAGCTTTCTTT.

V usage is TRBV7-9 and J usage is TRBJ2-7; 8 positions agree with TRBD1. J was trimmed by 5 bases and V by 5 bases; bases with no gene match: 8. The CDR3 totals 14 residues. Germline CDR1 reads SEHNR; CDR2 reads FQNEAQ (reference sequence). This CDR3 reads CASSPWTGNNEQYF. The CDR3 nucleotides read TGTGCCAGCAGCCCTTGGACAGGGAACAACGAGCAGTACTTC.

This chain links TRBV11-1 with TRBJ2-7, with 7 nucleotides matching TRBD2. This CDR3 region has 16 residues. Germline V gene sequence: CDR1 SGHAT, CDR2 FQDESV (reference sequence). After removal of 4 bases from V and 3 bases from J, the junction contained 12 bases not matched to a gene. Here the CDR3 DNA reads TGTGCCAGCAGCTCCGCGGGGGAAAATGGGGTCTACGAGCAGTACTTC. Its protein product is CASSSAGENGVYEQYF. Looking up the rest from reference TRBV11-1 and TRBJ2-7 gives the full variable domain: EAEVAQSPRYKITEKSQAVAFWCDPISGHATLYWYRQILGQGPELLVQFQDESVVDDSQLPKDRFSAERLKGVDSTLKIQPAELGDSAMYLCASSSAGENGVYEQYFGPGTRLTVT.

This clone was seen a handful of times. Compared with germline, one end of the junction differs, possibly owing to a read error. The J gene is TRBJ2-5, the V gene TRBV7-9; 12 bases are a match to TRBD2. The V gene's germline CDR1 is SEHNR and CDR2 FQNEAQ (reference sequence). The CDR3 covers 18 residues. Written as DNA, the CDR3 is TGTTCCAGCAGCTTAGGACCCTCTAGCGGGAGGGCCGAAGAGACCCAGTACTTC. It encodes CSSSLGPSSGRAEETQYF.

V usage is TRBV11-3 and J usage is TRBJ2-1, with 11 bases fitting TRBD2. This CDR3 has 15 amino acids. With V trimmed by 5 bases and J by 3 bases, 3 bases remained unmatched. CDR1 SGHNT and CDR2 YENEEA come from the germline V gene. The CDR3 loop is CASSPSGRYYNEQFF. CDR3 DNA sequence: TGTGCCAGCAGCCCTAGCGGGAGGTACTACAATGAGCAGTTCTTC.

The rearrangement joins TRBV7-2 to TRBJ1-4; no clear D. V was pared by 0 bases and J by 13 bases, with 9 bases between. Germline V CDR1 and CDR2: SGHTA, FQGNSA. The length of the CDR3 is 12 residues. CDR3 coding DNA: TGTGCCAGCAGCTTAGCAAAGGCGGGACTGTTTTTT. As protein: CASSLAKAGLFF.

The CDR3 DNA is TGTGCCTGGAGTCTACTGACAGAAAGCAATGAGCAGTTCTTC. This codes for CAWSLLTESNEQFF. V is TRBV30 and J is TRBJ2-1; tentative D call: TRBD1 (5 bases). Deletions cut 2 bases from V and 6 bases from J, with 14 bases between. The CDR3 extends over 14 amino acids. Germline-derived CDR1 and CDR2 are GTSNPN and SVGIG (reference sequence).

The chain carries TRBV11-2 and TRBJ2-7; weak D call: TRBD2 (5 bases). The CDR3 contains 13 residues. In germline, CDR1 is SGHAT, CDR2 FQNNGV. V lost 2 bases and J lost 6, with 11 bases in between. CDR3 DNA sequence: TGTGCCAGCAGCTTATTGGTAGGGAGCGAGCAGTACTTC. It yields the protein CASSLLVGSEQYF.

This chain uses TRBV29-1 with TRBJ2-2, with no clear D. Germline V gene sequence: CDR1 SQVTM, CDR2 ANQGSEA. The length of the CDR3 is 14 residues. Between the trimmed V and J ends, which lost 4 bases and 0 bases, there was a span of 9 bases. CDR3 in DNA: TGCAGCGTTGGTTCTCACACGAACACCGGGGAGCTGTTTTTT. Amino acids: CSVGSHTNTGELFF.

The chain carries TRBV28 and TRBJ2-7, with 13 bases fitting TRBD2. Germline V gene lookup returns CDR1 MDHEN and CDR2 SYDVKM. Losses at the gene ends were 7 bases for V and 6 bases for J; bases not matched to a gene: 6. The CDR3 consists of 14 residues. Written as DNA, the CDR3 is TGTGCCAGCACCACTCGACTAGCGGGAGGCGAGCAGTACTTC. Its translation: CASTTRLAGGEQYF.

A remark on this clone: The junction departs from the called germline gene at one end, perhaps through a read error. The chain is built from TRBV5-6 and TRBJ2-6; the D gene is possibly TRBD1 (5 bases). The CDR3 loop spans 14 amino acids. Germline lookup yields CDR1 SGHDT and CDR2 YYEEEE. The CDR3 loop reads CASSLGLGANGLTF. The DNA of the CDR3 is TGTGCCAGCAGCTTGGGCCTTGGGGCCAACGGCCTGACTTTC.

This clone occurred once. The CDR3: CASTRLAGGTGELFF. The CDR3 DNA reads as TGTGCCAGCACCCGACTAGCGGGAGGCACCGGGGAGCTGTTTTTT. The rearrangement joins TRBV7-2 to TRBJ2-2; 13 bases line up with TRBD2. The germline CDR1 and CDR2 sequences are SGHTA and FQGNSA. The CDR3 totals 15 residues. Unmatched junction bases numbered 3, after V lost 7 bases and J lost 4 bases. Complete variable domain (other parts from reference TRBV7-2 and TRBJ2-2): GAGVSQSPSNKVTEKGKDVELRCDPISGHTALYWYRQSLGQGLEFLIYFQGNSAPDKSGLPSDRFSAERTGGSVSTLTIQRTQQEDSAVYLCASTRLAGGTGELFFGEGSRLTVL.

The chain is built from TRBV9 and TRBJ2-1, with 8 bases lining up with TRBD2. The V and J ends lost 2 bases and 6 bases, in that order; junction bases with no gene match: 4. The CDR3 sequence is 14 residues long. Per the germline V gene, CDR1 is SGDLS and CDR2 is YYNGEE. CDR3 bases: TGTGCCAGCAGCGTGCTAAGCGGGAGCAATGAGCAGTTCTTC. Translating gives CASSVLSGSNEQFF.